This T cell receptor (beta chain) was identified in a study of T cells in tuberculosis. Study-level background: IGRA-negative adolescents, IGRA-positive adolescents with latent tuberculosis and adults with active tuberculosis formed this South African cohort.

The method was immunoSEQ multiplex PCR; TCRdb's version includes in-frame clones alone and lacks a portion of them. The table has approximately 35,000 clones, roughly 94% seen once. Time point denoted: new active TB diagnosis, blood taken before or within 7 days of starting treatment. On average approximately 100,000 T cells per donor were immunosequenced. This clone is a singleton in its sample. This CDR3 spans 14 amino acids. Germline-derived CDR1 and CDR2 are SNHLY and FYNNEI. V lost 3 bases and J 8 bases, leaving 16 bases between the germline ends. This receptor was identified in an adult with tuberculosis. Some clones in this sample may be carry-over from other donors' samples. The chain uses TRBV2 and TRBJ1-2; TRBD1 might be the D (5 bases). The material sequenced was PBMCs, taken at tuberculosis diagnosis. The CDR3 bases are TGTGCCAGCAGTGACCCTGTAGGGTCAGGGGGCTACACCTTC. It specifies CASSDPVGSGGYTF.